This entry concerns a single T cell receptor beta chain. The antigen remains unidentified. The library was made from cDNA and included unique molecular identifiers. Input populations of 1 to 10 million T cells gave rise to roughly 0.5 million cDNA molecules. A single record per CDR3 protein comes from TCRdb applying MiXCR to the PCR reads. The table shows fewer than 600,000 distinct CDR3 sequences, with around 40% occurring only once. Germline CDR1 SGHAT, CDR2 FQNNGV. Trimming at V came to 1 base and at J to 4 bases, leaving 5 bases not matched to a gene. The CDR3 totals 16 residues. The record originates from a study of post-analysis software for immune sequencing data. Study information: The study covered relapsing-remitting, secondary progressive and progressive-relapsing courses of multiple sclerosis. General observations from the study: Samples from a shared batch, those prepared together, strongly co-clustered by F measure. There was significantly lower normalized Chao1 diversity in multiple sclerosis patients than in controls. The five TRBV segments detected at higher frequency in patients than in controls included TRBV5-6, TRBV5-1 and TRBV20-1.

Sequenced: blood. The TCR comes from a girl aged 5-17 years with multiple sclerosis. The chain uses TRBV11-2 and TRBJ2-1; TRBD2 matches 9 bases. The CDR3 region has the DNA TGTGCCAGCAGCTTAGTAAGTAGCGGGAGTTACAATGAGCAGTTCTTC. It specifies CASSLVSSGSYNEQFF.